This TCR beta chain was sequenced during a study of response to subunit inactivated influenza vaccine. General study findings and limits: Researchers suggested that each seasonal influenza vaccination recruits few new T cells.

Using its own MiXCR run on the RT-PCR reads, TCRdb lists one record per CDR3 protein. The table shows 800,000 to 1,000,000 distinct CDR3 sequences, with around 21% occurring only once. Per germline, CDR1 SGHKS and CDR2 YYEKEE (reference sequence). V dropped 1 base and J dropped 3 bases, with 8 bases sitting between them. This CDR3 spans 13 amino acids. With respect to this clonotype: Its antigen is currently unknown.

The sequenced sample was PBMCs from blood, obtained roughly 5 days after vaccination. The chain has TRBV5-5 and TRBJ2-7, with D unresolved. The sequence came from a man aged 50-60 years who received an inactivated influenza vaccine. The CDR3 spells CASSLFVNYEQYF. DNA of the CDR3: TGTGCCAGCAGCTTGTTCGTGAACTACGAGCAGTACTTC.